This T cell receptor beta chain was observed in a study of T cell changes during pregnancy in multiple sclerosis. J gave up 3 bases and V 0 bases, and 5 bases lay outside the gene matches. The CDR3 spans 16 residues. Germline V gene lookup returns CDR1 MNHEY and CDR2 SVGAGI. Sequencing was performed with immunoSEQ multiplex PCR; in TCRdb, only in-frame clones are kept and a portion is missing. The sample records about 110,000 clones, 80% to 95% being singletons. This sequence joins TRBV6-5 and TRBJ2-3; 8 bases are shared with TRBD2. The sample in question was peripheral blood, obtained in the third trimester of pregnancy. The sequence was obtained from a female donor with multiple sclerosis, enrolled in a pregnancy study. CDR3 nucleotides: TGTGCCAGCAGTTACTCTACTAGCGGAGAAACAGATACGCAGTATTTT. Translating it yields CASSYSTSGETDTQYF.